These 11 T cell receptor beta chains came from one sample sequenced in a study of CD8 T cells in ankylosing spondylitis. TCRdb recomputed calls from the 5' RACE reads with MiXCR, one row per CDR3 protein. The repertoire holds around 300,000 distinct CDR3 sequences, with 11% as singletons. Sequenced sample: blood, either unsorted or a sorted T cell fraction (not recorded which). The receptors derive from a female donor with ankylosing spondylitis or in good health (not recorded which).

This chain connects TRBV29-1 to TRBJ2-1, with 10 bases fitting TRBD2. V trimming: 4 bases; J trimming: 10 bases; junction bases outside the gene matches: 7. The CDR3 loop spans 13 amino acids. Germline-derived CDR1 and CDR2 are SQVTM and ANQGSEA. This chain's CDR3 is CSVGSGRAWEQFF. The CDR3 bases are TGCAGCGTTGGAAGCGGGAGGGCCTGGGAGCAGTTCTTC.

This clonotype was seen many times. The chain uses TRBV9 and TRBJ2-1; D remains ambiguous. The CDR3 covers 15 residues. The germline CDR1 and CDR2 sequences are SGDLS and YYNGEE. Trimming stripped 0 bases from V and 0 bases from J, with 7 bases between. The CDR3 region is CASSVESSSYNEQFF. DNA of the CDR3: TGTGCCAGCAGCGTAGAGTCAAGCTCCTACAATGAGCAGTTCTTC.

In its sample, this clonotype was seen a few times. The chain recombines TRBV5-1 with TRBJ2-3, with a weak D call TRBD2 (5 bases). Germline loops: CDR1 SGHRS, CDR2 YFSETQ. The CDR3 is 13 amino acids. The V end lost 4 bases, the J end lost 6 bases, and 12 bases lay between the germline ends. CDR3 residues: CASSLTQRDTQYF. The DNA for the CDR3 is TGCGCCAGCAGCCTCACCCAGCGGGATACGCAGTATTTT.

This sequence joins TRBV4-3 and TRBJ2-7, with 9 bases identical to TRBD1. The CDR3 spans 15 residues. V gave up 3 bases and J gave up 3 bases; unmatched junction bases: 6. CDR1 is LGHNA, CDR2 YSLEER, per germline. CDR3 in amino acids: CASSHFKTGGYEQYF. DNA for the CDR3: TGCGCCAGCAGCCACTTCAAGACAGGGGGCTACGAGCAGTACTTC.

CDR3 bases: TGTGCCAGCAGCTCCTCCCCCACGAACACCGGGGAGCTGTTTTTT. This encodes CASSSSPTNTGELFF. The V and J genes are TRBV5-5 and TRBJ2-2; D ambiguous. The germline gives CDR1 SGHKS, CDR2 YYEKEE (reference sequence). This CDR3 is built from 15 residues. Trimming cost V 3 bases and J 0 bases, with 9 bases left between them.

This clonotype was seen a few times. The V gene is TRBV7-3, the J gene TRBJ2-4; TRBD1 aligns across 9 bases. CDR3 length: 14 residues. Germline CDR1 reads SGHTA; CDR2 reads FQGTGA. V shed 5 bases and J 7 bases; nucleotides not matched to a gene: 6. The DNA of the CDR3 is TGTGCCAGCAGCCCAACCGGGACAGGGAACATTCAGTACTTC. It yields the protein CASSPTGTGNIQYF.

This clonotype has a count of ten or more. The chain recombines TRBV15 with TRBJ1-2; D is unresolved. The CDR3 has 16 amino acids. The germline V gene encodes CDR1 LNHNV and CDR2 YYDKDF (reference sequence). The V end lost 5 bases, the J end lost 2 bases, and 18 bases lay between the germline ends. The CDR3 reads CATSGPGRNQNYGYTF. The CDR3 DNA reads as TGTGCCACCAGCGGCCCCGGACGAAACCAAAACTATGGCTACACCTTC.

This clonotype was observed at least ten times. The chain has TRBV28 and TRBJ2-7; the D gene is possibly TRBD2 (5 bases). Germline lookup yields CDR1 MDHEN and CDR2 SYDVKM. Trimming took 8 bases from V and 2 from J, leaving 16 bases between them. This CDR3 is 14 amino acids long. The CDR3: CASQTHAGTYEQYF. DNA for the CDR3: TGTGCCAGCCAAACCCACGCCGGGACCTACGAGCAGTACTTC.

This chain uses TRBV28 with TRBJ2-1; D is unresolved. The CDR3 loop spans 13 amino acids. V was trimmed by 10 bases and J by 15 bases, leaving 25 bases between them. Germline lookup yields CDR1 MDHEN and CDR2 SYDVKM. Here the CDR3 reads CATDLKSQLPGFF. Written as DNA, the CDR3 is TGTGCCACCGACCTGAAGTCACAACTCCCGGGGTTCTTC.

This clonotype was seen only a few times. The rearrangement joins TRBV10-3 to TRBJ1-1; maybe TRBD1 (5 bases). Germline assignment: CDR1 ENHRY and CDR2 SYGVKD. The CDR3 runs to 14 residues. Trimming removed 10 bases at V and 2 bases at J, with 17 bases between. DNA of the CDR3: TGTGCCACCCAGAGGGGAGGCGAAAACACTGAAGCTTTCTTT. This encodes CATQRGGENTEAFF.

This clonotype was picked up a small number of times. CDR3 nucleotides: TGCGCCAGCAGCTTAGTAGGGGCGGGATACAATGAGCAGTTCTTC. Its protein is CASSLVGAGYNEQFF. V gene TRBV5-1 combines with J gene TRBJ2-1; D is perhaps TRBD2 (6 bases). Per the germline V gene, CDR1 is SGHRS and CDR2 is YFSETQ. V lost 2 bases to trimming and J lost 4 bases, with 13 bases between them. CDR3 length: 15 residues.